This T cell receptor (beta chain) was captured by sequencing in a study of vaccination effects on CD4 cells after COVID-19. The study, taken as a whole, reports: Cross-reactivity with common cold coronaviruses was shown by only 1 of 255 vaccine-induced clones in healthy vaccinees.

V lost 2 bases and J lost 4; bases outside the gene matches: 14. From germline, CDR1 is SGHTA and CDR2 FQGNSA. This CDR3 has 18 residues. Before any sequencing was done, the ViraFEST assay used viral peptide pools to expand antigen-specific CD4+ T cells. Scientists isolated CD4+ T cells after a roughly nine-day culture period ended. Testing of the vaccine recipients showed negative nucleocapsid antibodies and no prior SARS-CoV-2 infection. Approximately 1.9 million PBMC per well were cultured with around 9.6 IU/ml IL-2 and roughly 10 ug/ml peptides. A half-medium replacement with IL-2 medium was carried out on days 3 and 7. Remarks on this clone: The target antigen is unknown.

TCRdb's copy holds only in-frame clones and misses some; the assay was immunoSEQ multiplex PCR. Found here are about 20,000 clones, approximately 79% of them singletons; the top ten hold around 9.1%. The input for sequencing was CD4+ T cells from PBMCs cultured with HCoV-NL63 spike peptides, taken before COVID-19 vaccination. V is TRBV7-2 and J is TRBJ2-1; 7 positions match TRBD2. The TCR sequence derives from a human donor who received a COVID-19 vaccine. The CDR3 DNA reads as TGTGCCAGCAGCTTACAGGGATCTGGAGCGGGGCGGTACAATGAGCAGTTCTTC. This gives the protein CASSLQGSGAGRYNEQFF.